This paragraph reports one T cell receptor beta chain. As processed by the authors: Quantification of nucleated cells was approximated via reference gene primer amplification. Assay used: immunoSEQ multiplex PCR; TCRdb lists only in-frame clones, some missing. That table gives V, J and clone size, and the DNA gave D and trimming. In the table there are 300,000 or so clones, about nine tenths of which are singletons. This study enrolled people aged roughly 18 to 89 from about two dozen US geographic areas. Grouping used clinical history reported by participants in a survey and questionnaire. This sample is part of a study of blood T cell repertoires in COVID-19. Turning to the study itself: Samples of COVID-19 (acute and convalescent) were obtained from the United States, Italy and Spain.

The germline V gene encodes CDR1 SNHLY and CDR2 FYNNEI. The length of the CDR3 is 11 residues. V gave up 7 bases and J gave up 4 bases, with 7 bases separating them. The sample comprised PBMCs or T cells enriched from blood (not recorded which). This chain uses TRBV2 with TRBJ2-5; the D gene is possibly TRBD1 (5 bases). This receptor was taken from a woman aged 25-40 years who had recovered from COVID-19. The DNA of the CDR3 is TGTGCCAGCAAGGGGTCAGAGACCCAGTACTTC. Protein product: CASKGSETQYF. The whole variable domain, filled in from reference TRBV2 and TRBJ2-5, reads EPEVTQTPSHQVTQMGQEVILRCVPISNHLYFYWYRQILGQKVEFLVSFYNNEISEKSEIFDDQFSVERPDGSNFTLKIRSTKLEDSAMYFCASKGSETQYFGPGTRLLVL.